The rows below give T cell receptor beta chains drawn from one sample of a study of response to subunit inactivated influenza vaccine. One entry per CDR3 protein results from TCRdb running MiXCR on the RT-PCR reads. The table lists hundreds of thousands of distinct CDR3 sequences, 20% to 25% of them singletons. The sequencing here drew on PBMCs from blood, taken approximately 20 months after vaccination. The receptors shown here come from a man aged 50 to 75 who received an inactivated influenza vaccine. CDR3s include the opening cysteine and the closing phenylalanine or tryptophan.

J gene | V gene | CDR3 protein
TRBJ2-2 | TRBV13 | CASSSRTRRTGELFF
TRBJ1-3 | TRBV6-5 | CASKLGRGLDGNTIYF
TRBJ1-2 | TRBV5-6 | CASGFGSGYTF
TRBJ1-2 | TRBV7-9 | CASSPNVGLYGYTF
TRBJ1-1 | TRBV20-1 | CSAKKGAGPYTEAFF
TRBJ1-1 | TRBV5-1 | CASSLDSHPTEAFF
TRBJ2-7 | TRBV7-9 | CASSLTGIYEQYF
TRBJ1-1 | TRBV6-5 | CASSYDGQNTEAFF
TRBJ2-7 | TRBV24-1 | CATSDRRDSYEQYF
TRBJ2-3 | TRBV4-2 | CASSQGGRGIDTQYF
TRBJ1-2 | TRBV30 | CAWSRGEVSRVYGYTF
TRBJ2-4 | TRBV6-1 | CASSPEVGTGKNIQYF
TRBJ2-7 | TRBV7-2 | CASSLMVYEQYF
TRBJ1-3 | TRBV4-3 | CASSQDWADRVNTIYF